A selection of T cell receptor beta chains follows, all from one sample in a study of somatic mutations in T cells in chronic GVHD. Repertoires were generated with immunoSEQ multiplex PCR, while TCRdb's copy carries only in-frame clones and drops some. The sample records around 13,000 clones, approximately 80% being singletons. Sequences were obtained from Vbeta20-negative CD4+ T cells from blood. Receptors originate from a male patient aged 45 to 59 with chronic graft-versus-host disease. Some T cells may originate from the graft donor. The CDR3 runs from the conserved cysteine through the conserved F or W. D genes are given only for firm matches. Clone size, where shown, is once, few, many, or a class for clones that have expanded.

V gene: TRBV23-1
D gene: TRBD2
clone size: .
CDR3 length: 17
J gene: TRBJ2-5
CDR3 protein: CASSQCRLAGAIETQYF
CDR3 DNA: TGCGCCAGCAGTCAATGCCGACTAGCGGGGGCTATAGAGACCCAGTACTTC

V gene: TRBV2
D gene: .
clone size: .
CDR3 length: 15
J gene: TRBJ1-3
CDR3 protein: CASSEQAGTGNTIYF
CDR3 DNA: TGTGCCAGCAGTGAACAGGCAGGGACTGGAAACACCATATATTTT

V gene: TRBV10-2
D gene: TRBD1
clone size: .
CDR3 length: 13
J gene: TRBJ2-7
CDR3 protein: CASSGQGVWEQYF
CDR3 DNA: TGCGCCAGCAGTGGACAGGGGGTTTGGGAGCAGTACTTC

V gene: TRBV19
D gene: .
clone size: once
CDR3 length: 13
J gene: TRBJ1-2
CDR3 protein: CASSPTDVYGYTF
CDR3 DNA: TGTGCCAGTAGTCCGACAGACGTCTATGGCTACACCTTC

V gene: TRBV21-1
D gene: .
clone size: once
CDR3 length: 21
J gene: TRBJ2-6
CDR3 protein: CASSKERVTGELSSGANVLTF
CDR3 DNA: TGTGCCAGCAGCAAAGAGCGGGTGACGGGGGAACTAAGCTCTGGGGCCAACGTCCTGACTTTC

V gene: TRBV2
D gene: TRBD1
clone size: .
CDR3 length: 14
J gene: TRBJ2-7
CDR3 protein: CASTAGQGRNEQYF
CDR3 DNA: TGTGCCAGCACCGCGGGACAGGGCCGGAACGAGCAGTACTTC

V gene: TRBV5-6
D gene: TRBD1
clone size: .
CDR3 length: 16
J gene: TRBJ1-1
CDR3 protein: CASSLEETGRGREAFF
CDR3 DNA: TGTGCCAGCAGCTTGGAAGAGACAGGGAGAGGTCGAGAAGCTTTCTTT

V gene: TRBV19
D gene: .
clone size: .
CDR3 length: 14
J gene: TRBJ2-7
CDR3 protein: CASRPRISSYEQYF
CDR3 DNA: TGTGCCAGTAGACCCAGGATAAGCTCCTACGAGCAGTACTTC

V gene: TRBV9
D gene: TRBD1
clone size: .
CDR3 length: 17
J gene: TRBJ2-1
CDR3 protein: CASSQGVGSGPYNEQFF
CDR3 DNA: TGTGCCAGCAGCCAGGGGGTAGGCTCAGGACCCTACAATGAGCAGTTCTTC

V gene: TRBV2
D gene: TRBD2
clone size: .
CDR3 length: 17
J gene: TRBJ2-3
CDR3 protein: CASRARLAGGPSDTQYF
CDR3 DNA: TGTGCCAGCAGGGCTAGGCTAGCGGGGGGCCCTTCAGATACGCAGTATTTT

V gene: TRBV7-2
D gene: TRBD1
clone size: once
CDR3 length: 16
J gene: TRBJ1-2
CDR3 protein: CASSLVGTGVGYGYTF
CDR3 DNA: TGTGCCAGCAGCTTAGTTGGGACAGGGGTCGGCTATGGCTACACCTTC

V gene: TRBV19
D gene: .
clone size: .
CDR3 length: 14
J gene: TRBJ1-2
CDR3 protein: CASNKDTTNYGYTF
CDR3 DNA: TGTGCCAGTAACAAGGACACTACTAACTATGGCTACACCTTC

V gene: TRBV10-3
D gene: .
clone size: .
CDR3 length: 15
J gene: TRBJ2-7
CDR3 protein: CAISESIGAGWEQYF
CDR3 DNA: TGTGCCATCAGTGAGTCGATTGGGGCAGGGTGGGAGCAGTACTTC

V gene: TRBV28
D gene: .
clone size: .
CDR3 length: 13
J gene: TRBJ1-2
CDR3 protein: CASSLPVYDGYTF
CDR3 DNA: TGTGCCAGCAGTTTACCGGTCTATGATGGCTACACCTTC

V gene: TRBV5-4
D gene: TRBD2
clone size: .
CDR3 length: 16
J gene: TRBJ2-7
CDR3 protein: CASSLGFSGGANEQYF
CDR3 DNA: TGTGCCAGCAGCTTGGGTTTTAGCGGGGGGGCCAATGAGCAGTACTTC

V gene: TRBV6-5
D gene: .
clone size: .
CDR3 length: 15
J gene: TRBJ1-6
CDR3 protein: CASSYTGLNNSPLHF
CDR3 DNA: TGTGCCAGCAGTTACACGGGACTTAATAATTCACCCCTCCACTTT

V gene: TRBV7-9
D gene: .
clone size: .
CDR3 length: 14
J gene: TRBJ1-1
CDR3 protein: CASSPNGGNTEAFF
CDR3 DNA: TGTGCCAGCAGCCCCAACGGTGGTAACACTGAAGCTTTCTTT

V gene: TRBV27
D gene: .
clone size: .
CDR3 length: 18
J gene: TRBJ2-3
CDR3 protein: CASSLSFTESASTDTQYF
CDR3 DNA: TGTGCCAGCAGTTTATCCTTCACAGAAAGTGCTAGCACAGATACGCAGTATTTT

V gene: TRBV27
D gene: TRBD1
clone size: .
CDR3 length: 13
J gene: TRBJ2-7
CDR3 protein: CASSSGGGYEQYF
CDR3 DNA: TGTGCCAGCAGTTCAGGGGGTGGATACGAGCAGTACTTC

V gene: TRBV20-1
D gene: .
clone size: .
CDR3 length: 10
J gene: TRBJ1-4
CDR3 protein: CSAQNEKLFF
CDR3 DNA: TGCAGTGCTCAGAACGAAAAACTGTTTTTT

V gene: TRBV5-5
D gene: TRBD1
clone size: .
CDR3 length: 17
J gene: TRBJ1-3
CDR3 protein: CASSSWTGGKSGNTIYF
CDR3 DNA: TGTGCCAGCAGCTCATGGACAGGGGGCAAATCTGGAAACACCATATATTTT

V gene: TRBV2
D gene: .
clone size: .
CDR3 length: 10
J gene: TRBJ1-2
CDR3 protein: CASRVQGYTF
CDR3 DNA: TGTGCCAGCAGGGTTCAGGGCTACACCTTC

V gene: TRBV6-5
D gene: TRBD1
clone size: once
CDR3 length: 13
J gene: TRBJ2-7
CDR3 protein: CASRDGQGDEQYF
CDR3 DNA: TGTGCCAGCAGAGACGGACAGGGTGACGAGCAGTACTTC

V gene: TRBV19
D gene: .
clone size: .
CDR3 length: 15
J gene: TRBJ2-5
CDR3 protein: CASSMRANSQETQYF
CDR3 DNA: TGTGCCAGTAGTATGCGGGCAAATAGTCAAGAGACCCAGTACTTC

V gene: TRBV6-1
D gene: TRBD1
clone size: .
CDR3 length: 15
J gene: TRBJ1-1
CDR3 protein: CASSAGQVMTTEAFF
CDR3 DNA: TGTGCCAGCAGTGCAGGACAGGTGATGACCACTGAAGCTTTCTTT

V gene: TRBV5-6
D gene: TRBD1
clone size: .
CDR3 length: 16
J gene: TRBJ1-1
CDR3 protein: CASTTGMGQGNTEAFF
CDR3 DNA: TGTGCCAGCACCACGGGAATGGGACAGGGGAACACTGAAGCTTTCTTT

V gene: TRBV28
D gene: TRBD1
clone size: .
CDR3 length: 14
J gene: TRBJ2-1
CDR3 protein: CASSMTGMYNEQFF
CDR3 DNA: TGTGCCAGCAGTATGACAGGGATGTACAATGAGCAGTTCTTC

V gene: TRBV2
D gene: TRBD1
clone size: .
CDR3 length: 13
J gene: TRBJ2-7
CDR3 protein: CASSEVQGWEQYF
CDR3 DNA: TGTGCCAGCAGTGAAGTACAGGGGTGGGAGCAGTACTTC

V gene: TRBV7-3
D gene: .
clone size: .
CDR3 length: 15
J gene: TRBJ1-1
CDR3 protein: CASSPRGGRYTEAFF
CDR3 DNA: TGTGCCAGCAGCCCCCGGGGGGGAAGGTACACTGAAGCTTTCTTT

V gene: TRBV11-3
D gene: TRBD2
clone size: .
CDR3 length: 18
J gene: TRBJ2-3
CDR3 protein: CASSLEGIAGGLADTQYF
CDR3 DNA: TGTGCCAGCAGCCTCGAGGGGATAGCGGGGGGGCTTGCAGATACGCAGTATTTT

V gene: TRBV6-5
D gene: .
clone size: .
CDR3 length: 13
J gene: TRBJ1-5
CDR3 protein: CASSYDEGQPQHF
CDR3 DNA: TGTGCCAGCAGTTACGACGAGGGTCAGCCCCAGCATTTT

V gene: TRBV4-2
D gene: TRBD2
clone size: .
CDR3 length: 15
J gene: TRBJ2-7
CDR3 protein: CASSSQTSGLGEQYF
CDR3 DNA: TGTGCCAGCAGCTCCCAGACTAGCGGGCTTGGCGAGCAGTACTTC

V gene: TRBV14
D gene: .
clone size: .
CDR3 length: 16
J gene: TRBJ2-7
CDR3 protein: CASSQDRGTASYEQYF
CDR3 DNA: TGTGCCAGCAGCCAAGATCGGGGGACAGCATCCTACGAGCAGTACTTC

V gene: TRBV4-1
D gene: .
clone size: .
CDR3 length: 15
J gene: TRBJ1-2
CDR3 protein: CASSQEGGGFYGYTF
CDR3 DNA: TGCGCCAGCAGCCAAGAGGGTGGCGGCTTCTATGGCTACACCTTC

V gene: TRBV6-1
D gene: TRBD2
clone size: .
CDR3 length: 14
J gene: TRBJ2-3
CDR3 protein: CASSDGGYTDTQYF
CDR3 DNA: TGTGCCAGCAGTGACGGGGGGTACACAGATACGCAGTATTTT

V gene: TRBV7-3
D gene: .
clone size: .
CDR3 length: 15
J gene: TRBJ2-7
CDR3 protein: CASSLTGAAAYEQYF
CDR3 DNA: TGTGCCAGCAGCTTAACAGGAGCGGCTGCCTACGAGCAGTACTTC

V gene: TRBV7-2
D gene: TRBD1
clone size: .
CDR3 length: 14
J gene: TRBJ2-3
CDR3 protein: CASGQGAGLDTQYF
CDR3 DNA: TGTGCCAGCGGGCAGGGGGCTGGATTAGATACGCAGTATTTT

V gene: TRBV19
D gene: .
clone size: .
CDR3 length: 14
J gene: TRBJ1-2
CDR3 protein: CASSTSTGNYGYTF
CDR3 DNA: TGTGCCAGTAGTACCTCCACAGGGAATTATGGCTACACCTTC

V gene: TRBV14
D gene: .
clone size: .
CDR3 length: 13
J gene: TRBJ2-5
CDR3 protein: CASRRGPRETQYF
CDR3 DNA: TGTGCCAGCAGGCGAGGGCCGCGGGAGACCCAGTACTTC

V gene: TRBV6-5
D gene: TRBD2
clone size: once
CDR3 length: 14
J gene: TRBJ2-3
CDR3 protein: CASSAQSGADTQYF
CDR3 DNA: TGTGCCAGCAGTGCGCAGAGCGGGGCAGATACGCAGTATTTT

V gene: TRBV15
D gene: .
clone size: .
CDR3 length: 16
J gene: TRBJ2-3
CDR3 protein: CATSSGTPASTDTQYF
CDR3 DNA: TGTGCCACCAGCAGCGGTACCCCCGCTAGCACAGATACGCAGTATTTT

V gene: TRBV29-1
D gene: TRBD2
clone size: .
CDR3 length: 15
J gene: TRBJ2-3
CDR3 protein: CSVAFLAGAGDTQYF
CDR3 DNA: TGCAGCGTTGCCTTCCTAGCGGGGGCAGGGGATACGCAGTATTTT

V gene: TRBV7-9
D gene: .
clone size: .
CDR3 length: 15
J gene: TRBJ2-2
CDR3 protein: CASSSREQGTGELFF
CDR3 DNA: TGTGCCAGCAGCTCCCGGGAACAGGGCACCGGGGAGCTGTTTTTT

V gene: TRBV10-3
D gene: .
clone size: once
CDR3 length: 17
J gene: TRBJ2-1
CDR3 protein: CAISESDRTDLYNEQFF
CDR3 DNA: TGTGCCATCAGTGAGTCGGATCGGACAGATCTCTACAATGAGCAGTTCTTC

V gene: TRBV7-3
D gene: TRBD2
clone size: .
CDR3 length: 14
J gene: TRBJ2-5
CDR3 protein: CASSTYSGNPTQYF
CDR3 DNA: TGTGCCAGCAGCACCTATAGCGGGAATCCTACCCAGTACTTC

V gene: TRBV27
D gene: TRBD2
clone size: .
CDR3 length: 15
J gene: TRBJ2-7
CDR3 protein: CASSPYSGRVYEQYF
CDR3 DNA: TGTGCCAGCAGTCCCTATAGCGGGAGAGTCTACGAGCAGTACTTC

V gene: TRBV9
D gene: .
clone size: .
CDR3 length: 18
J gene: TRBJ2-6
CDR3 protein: CASSVTTGKDSGANVLTF
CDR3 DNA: TGTGCCAGCAGCGTTACTACAGGGAAGGACTCTGGGGCCAACGTCCTGACTTTC

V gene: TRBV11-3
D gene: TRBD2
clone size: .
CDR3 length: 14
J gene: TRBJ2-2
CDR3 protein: CASAGGENTGELFF
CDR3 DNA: TGTGCCAGCGCGGGGGGTGAAAACACCGGGGAGCTGTTTTTT

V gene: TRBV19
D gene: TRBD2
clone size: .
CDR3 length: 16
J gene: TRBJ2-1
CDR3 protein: CASSIGGRASYNEQFF
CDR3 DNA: TGTGCCAGTAGTATCGGCGGGAGGGCCTCCTACAATGAGCAGTTCTTC

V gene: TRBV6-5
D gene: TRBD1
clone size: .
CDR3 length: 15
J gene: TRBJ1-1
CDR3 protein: CASSSPTGRLSEAFF
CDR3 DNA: TGTGCCAGCAGTTCCCCGACAGGGCGATTGTCTGAAGCTTTCTTT

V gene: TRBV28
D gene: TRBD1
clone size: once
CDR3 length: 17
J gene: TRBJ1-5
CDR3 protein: CASRPPGQGSLHQPQHF
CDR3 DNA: TGTGCCAGCAGGCCCCCGGGACAGGGATCTCTCCATCAGCCCCAGCATTTT

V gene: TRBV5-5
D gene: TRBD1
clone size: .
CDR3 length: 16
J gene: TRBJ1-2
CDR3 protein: CASSLGDRGHSYGYTF
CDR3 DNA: TGTGCCAGCAGCTTGGGGGACAGGGGGCATTCCTATGGCTACACCTTC

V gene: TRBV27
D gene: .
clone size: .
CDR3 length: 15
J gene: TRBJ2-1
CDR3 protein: CASRSLASSYNEQFF
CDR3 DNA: TGTGCCAGCAGGAGTCTAGCGAGCTCCTACAATGAGCAGTTCTTC

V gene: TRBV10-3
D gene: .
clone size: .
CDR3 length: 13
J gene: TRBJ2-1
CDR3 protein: CAISRESYNEQFF
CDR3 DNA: TGTGCCATCAGTCGGGAGAGTTACAATGAGCAGTTCTTC

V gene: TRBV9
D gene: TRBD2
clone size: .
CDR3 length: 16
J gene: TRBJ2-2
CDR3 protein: CASSVVAGEDTGELFF
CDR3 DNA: TGTGCCAGCAGCGTAGTTGCGGGAGAGGACACCGGGGAGCTGTTTTTT